This T cell receptor beta chain was obtained from a study of T cell responses to AZD1222 COVID-19 vaccine. Measured with immunoSEQ multiplex PCR; TCRdb has only the in-frame clones, and not every one. The data contain roughly 110,000 clones, about nine tenths of them singletons. Germline V gene sequence: CDR1 MGHDK, CDR2 SYGVNS. The V and J ends lost 1 base and 6 bases respectively, with 21 bases between them. The CDR3 has 17 amino acids. The material sequenced was peripheral blood, taken on day 0 of AZD1222 vaccination. V is TRBV25-1 and J is TRBJ1-1; D is undetermined. This receptor was obtained from an adult in good health. The DNA for the CDR3 is TGTGCCAGCAGTGAATTGGGCGCAGAAAGAGGGAAGTCTGAAGCTTTCTTT. This translates into CASSELGAERGKSEAFF.